The 9 T cell receptor beta chains below were found in one sample sequenced in a study of T cell responses to AZD1222 COVID-19 vaccine. Clones were sequenced by immunoSEQ multiplex PCR, and TCRdb holds only the in-frame ones, with some missing. The sample holds around 160,000 clones, around 94% seen once. The sequencing used peripheral blood, collected 28 days after the second AZD1222 dose. Source of these receptors: an adult who received the AZD1222 COVID-19 vaccine.

The chain couples TRBV4-1 to TRBJ2-1; TRBD2 matches at 11 bases. The CDR3 has 17 residues. The V gene end was trimmed by 1 base and the J gene end by 14 bases; junction bases not matched to a gene: 16. CDR1 is MGHRA, CDR2 YSYEKL, per germline. The DNA for the CDR3 is TGCGCCAGCAGCCAAGGACTAGCGGGACCCTCACCCATATATGAGTTCTTC. It is translated as CASSQGLAGPSPIYEFF.

In this sample, this clone turned up once. The chain is built from TRBV4-1 and TRBJ2-3; the match to TRBD2 covers 7 bases. Unmatched junction bases numbered 9, after V lost 4 bases and J lost 2 bases. The length of the CDR3 is 16 residues. Germline CDR1 and CDR2: MGHRA and YSYEKL. The CDR3 reads CASSPVWSGDTDTQYF. CDR3 in DNA: TGCGCCAGCAGCCCTGTGTGGAGCGGGGACACAGATACGCAGTATTTT.

This chain joins TRBV30 and TRBJ2-7; TRBD2 matches at 11 bases. Trimming at V came to 1 base and at J to 2 bases, leaving 4 bases not matched to a gene. This CDR3 is built from 15 residues. Germline CDR1 GTSNPN, CDR2 SVGIG (reference sequence). DNA of the CDR3: TGTGCCTGGAGTGGAGGTAGCGGGAGGGCCTACGAGCAGTACTTC. Residues: CAWSGGSGRAYEQYF.

The chain recombines TRBV6-1 with TRBJ1-2; D is ambiguous. Germline loops: CDR1 MNHNS, CDR2 SASEGT. The ends were cut back, 1 base at V and 4 bases at J, with 4 bases in the middle. The CDR3 runs to 12 residues. The CDR3 region is CASSEGSYGYTF. CDR3 coding DNA: TGTGCCAGCAGTGAAGGGTCCTATGGCTACACCTTC.

The chain is built from TRBV7-9 and TRBJ2-1, with D possibly being TRBD1 or TRBD2 (5 bases each). V lost 5 bases and J 9 bases, leaving 14 bases between the germline ends. This CDR3 region has 13 residues. CDR1 is SEHNR and CDR2 is FQNEAQ in the germline V gene (reference sequence). CDR3 in amino acids: CASSRGASGEQFF. The CDR3 region has the DNA TGTGCCAGCAGCCGAGGGGCCTCGGGTGAGCAGTTCTTC.

The rearrangement uses TRBV11-2 and TRBJ1-2; D unresolved. With 6 bases removed from V and 4 bases from J, the gap between germline ends came to 12 bases. Germline V gene sequence: CDR1 SGHAT, CDR2 FQNNGV. The CDR3 covers 13 residues. The CDR3 reads CASSRSLGYGYTF. The CDR3 DNA reads TGTGCCAGCAGTCGCTCGTTGGGCTATGGCTACACCTTC.

The gene calls are TRBV14 and TRBJ1-1; 9 bases match TRBD1. CDR1 is SGHDN and CDR2 is FVKESK in the germline V gene. The CDR3 has 16 amino acids. Germline trimming cut 4 bases from V and 2 bases from J; bases unmatched to any gene: 8. CDR3 sequence reads: CASSPDRGQVNTEAFF. Here the CDR3 DNA reads TGTGCCAGCAGCCCGGACAGGGGCCAGGTAAACACTGAAGCTTTCTTT.

The rearrangement joins TRBV19 to TRBJ2-3; no clear D gene. CDR1 is LNHDA, CDR2 SQIVND, per germline (reference sequence). Trimming removed 6 bases from V and 0 bases from J, with 10 bases in between. CDR3 length: 14 amino acids. The CDR3 protein is CASRDPSSTDTQYF. The DNA of the CDR3 is TGTGCCAGTAGGGATCCCTCTAGCACAGATACGCAGTATTTT.

The chain recombines TRBV7-2 with TRBJ2-1; 8 positions agree with TRBD2. J was trimmed by 4 bases and V by 1 base; bases with no gene match: 6. Germline CDR1 is SGHTA and CDR2 is FQGNSA. There are 16 residues in the CDR3. The CDR3 sequence: CASSLGGTRLYNEQFF. DNA for the CDR3: TGTGCCAGCAGCTTAGGTGGGACTAGGTTATACAATGAGCAGTTCTTC.